This T cell receptor beta chain is drawn from a study of blood T cell repertoires in COVID-19. V lost 1 base to trimming and J lost 2 bases, with 9 bases between them. Germline V lookup: CDR1 LGHNA, CDR2 YSLEER. This CDR3 region has 15 residues. Some clones are missing from TCRdb's copy, which holds only in-frame ones; the method was immunoSEQ multiplex PCR. The sample carries around 310,000 clones, over 75% recorded once. Sequencing was done on a sample of PBMCs or T cells enriched from blood (not recorded which). This sequence was found in a woman between 40 and 50 years old who had recovered from COVID-19. The chain couples TRBV4-3 to TRBJ1-5, with no clear D. The chain's CDR3 is CASSQGLAGNQPQHF. In DNA form, the CDR3 reads TGCGCCAGCAGCCAAGGGCTAGCGGGCAATCAGCCCCAGCATTTT.